The 11 T cell receptor beta chains reported below all come from one sample, sequenced in a study of neurological immune-mediated disorders. TCRdb re-called the 5' RACE reads with MiXCR, one entry per CDR3 protein. This sample has more than 15,000 distinct CDR3 sequences, with under 15% found just once. Sequencing was performed on PBMCs. These receptors came from a man aged 55-75 years with HTLV-1-associated myelopathy (HAM/TSP).

V gene TRBV7-2 combines with J gene TRBJ2-4, with a tentative D call TRBD2 (7 bases). Germline CDR1 SGHTA, CDR2 FQGNSA. Between the trimmed V and J ends, which lost 8 bases and 5 bases, there was a span of 19 bases. This CDR3 has 15 residues. This CDR3 reads CASSEGGGFQNIQYF. CDR3 sequence (DNA): TGTGCCAGCTCTGAGGGGGGGGGCTTCCAAAACATTCAGTACTTC.

This clonotype appeared many times. The chain combines TRBV6-1 with TRBJ2-3; D assignment may be TRBD1 or TRBD2 (5 bases each). Between the trimmed V and J ends, which lost 8 bases and 0 bases, there was a span of 12 bases. The CDR3 spans 14 residues. Germline CDR1 reads MNHNS; CDR2 reads SASEGT. CDR3 coding DNA: TGTGCCAGCGCCGGGACCGCTAGCACAGATACGCAGTATTTT. Translating it yields CASAGTASTDTQYF.

The chain has TRBV3-1 and TRBJ1-1; D is undetermined. The germline V and J ends were trimmed by 4 bases and 7 bases, with 16 bases remaining between them. From germline, CDR1 is LGHDT and CDR2 YNNKEL (reference sequence). The CDR3 length is 14 residues. In DNA form, the CDR3 reads TGTGCCAGCAGCCGCGATCCTCTGCGGGGTGAAGCTTTCTTT. Translated, it gives CASSRDPLRGEAFF.

This clonotype was detected ten times or more. The chain combines TRBV4-2 with TRBJ1-6, with D possibly being TRBD1 (5 bases). The CDR3 has 16 amino acids. Trimming removed 0 bases from V and 8 bases from J, with 14 bases in between. Germline V gene lookup returns CDR1 LGHNA and CDR2 YNFKEQ. The CDR3 loop reads CASSQDRARGDSPLHF. The CDR3 DNA sequence: TGTGCCAGCAGCCAAGATCGTGCTAGGGGCGATTCACCCCTCCACTTT.

At least ten counts were recorded for this clonotype. This chain connects TRBV5-1 to TRBJ2-3, with TRBD1 identical over 10 bases. With 9 bases clipped from V and 4 bases from J, the junction kept 11 bases outside the gene matches. The CDR3 spans 15 residues. CDR1 and CDR2 from the germline V gene are SGHRS and YFSETQ. CDR3 in amino acids: CATAIGDRGSDTQYF. The CDR3 DNA reads as TGCGCCACCGCGATCGGGGACAGGGGATCAGATACGCAGTATTTT. Looking up the rest from reference TRBV5-1 and TRBJ2-3 gives the full variable domain: KAGVTQTPRYLIKTRGQQVTLSCSPISGHRSVSWYQQTPGQGLQFLFEYFSETQRNKGNFPGRFSGRQFSNSRSEMNVSTLELGDSALYLCATAIGDRGSDTQYFGPGTRLTVL.

This clonotype was picked up many times. The V call is TRBV11-1, the J call TRBJ2-6, with no clear D. The CDR3 has 14 residues. Trimming took off 5 bases at V and 4 bases at J, with 9 bases between the two ends. The germline gives CDR1 SGHAT, CDR2 FQDESV (reference sequence). The CDR3 nucleotides read TGTGCCAGCAGCCCGATGGCCGGGGCCAACGTCCTGACTTTC. It translates to CASSPMAGANVLTF. Filled out from reference TRBV11-1 and TRBJ2-6, the complete variable domain reads EAEVAQSPRYKITEKSQAVAFWCDPISGHATLYWYRQILGQGPELLVQFQDESVVDDSQLPKDRFSAERLKGVDSTLKIQPAELGDSAMYLCASSPMAGANVLTFGAGSRLTVL.

The chain joins TRBV24-1 to TRBJ2-3, with unresolved D. The CDR3 spans 13 residues. V lost 4 bases and J 4 bases, leaving 8 bases between the germline ends. Germline CDR1 is KGHDR and CDR2 is SFDVKD. The CDR3 here is CATSEIVPDTQYF. In DNA, the CDR3 is TGTGCCACCAGTGAAATCGTCCCAGATACGCAGTATTTT.

Notes on this clonotype: It may be a read error: a sequence one base away is much more abundant. The CDR3 here is CASSSRHGTPEAFF. The CDR3 DNA reads TGTGCCAGCAGCTCTCGACATGGGACCCCTGAAGCTTTCTTT. The chain employs TRBV7-8 and TRBJ1-1, with a weak D call TRBD1 (5 bases). Between the trimmed V and J ends, which lost 4 bases and 6 bases, there was a span of 15 bases. The CDR3 covers 14 residues. CDR1 is SGHVS and CDR2 is FQNEAQ in the germline V gene.

This clonotype has a handful of counts. The chain recombines TRBV28 with TRBJ1-1, with D perhaps TRBD1 (6 bases). Trimming stripped 6 bases from V and 1 base from J, with 18 bases between. The CDR3 has 16 residues. CDR1 is MDHEN, CDR2 SYDVKM, per germline. CDR3 DNA: TGTGCCAGCAGAATTTTCTCCGGACAGACGAACACTGAAGCTTTCTTT. Its protein product is CASRIFSGQTNTEAFF.

In this sample, this clonotype turned up many times. The CDR3 nucleotides read TGTGCCAGCAGCCATCCGGGACGCAACTATGGCTACACCTTC. Translation gives CASSHPGRNYGYTF. The rearrangement links TRBV14 to TRBJ1-2, with a tentative D call TRBD1 (5 bases). Germline-derived CDR1 and CDR2 are SGHDN and FVKESK. Trimming cost V 3 bases and J 2 bases, with 10 bases left between them. This CDR3 has 14 amino acids.

This clonotype was observed at least ten times. The chain joins TRBV27 to TRBJ1-6; D not resolved. The germline V gene encodes CDR1 MNHEY and CDR2 SMNVEV (reference sequence). Trimming removed 2 bases at V and 9 bases at J, with 8 bases between. The length of the CDR3 is 13 residues. DNA of the CDR3: TGTGCCAGCAGTTTAGAGCGGGGTTCACCCCTCCACTTT. Translation gives CASSLERGSPLHF.